The 28 T cell receptor beta chains listed next were all sequenced from one sample in a study of control samples from healthy donors and cancer patients. The data were produced by immunoSEQ multiplex PCR, yet TCRdb's version contains in-frame clones alone and is incomplete. The sample holds 65,000 to 95,000 clones, more than 70% seen once. The sequenced sample was blood. Receptors were obtained from a man in his fifties in good health.

The chain carries TRBV6-6 and TRBJ1-5; TRBD1 aligns across 7 bases. Germline V CDR1 and CDR2: MNHNY, SVGAGI (reference sequence). The trim removed 0 bases at V and 7 bases at J, leaving 3 bases unmatched. The CDR3 extends over 14 amino acids. The CDR3 nucleotides are TGTGCCAGCAGTTACTCGGCAGGGGGACAGCCCCAGCATTTT. Its translation is CASSYSAGGQPQHF.

V usage is TRBV24-1 and J usage is TRBJ1-2; 9 bases align to TRBD1. V trimming: 6 bases; J trimming: 8 bases; junction bases outside the gene matches: 6. The CDR3 consists of 13 residues. In germline, CDR1 is KGHDR, CDR2 SFDVKD. The CDR3 sequence: CATSTGGLGGYTF. In DNA, the CDR3 is TGTGCCACCAGTACAGGGGGCCTCGGAGGCTACACCTTC.

This chain joins TRBV13 and TRBJ2-1; tentative D call: TRBD1 (5 bases). Germline V lookup: CDR1 PRHDT, CDR2 FYEKMQ (reference sequence). There are 19 residues in the CDR3. The V gene lost 4 bases and the J gene lost 5 bases, with 27 bases spanning the gap. CDR3 DNA: TGTGCCAGCAGCTCTCAACACGGTCTACAGGAGAGTGGGCACAATGAGCAGTTCTTC. It yields the protein CASSSQHGLQESGHNEQFF.

There are a few counts of this clone. The rearrangement links TRBV12-3 or TRBV12-4 to TRBJ1-5; no clear D gene. The CDR3 contains 13 residues. The V and J ends lost 1 base and 9 bases respectively, with 10 bases between them. For the CDR3, the DNA is TGTGCCAGCAGTTTAGACCCAGGATGGCCCCAGCATTTT. It specifies CASSLDPGWPQHF.

The J gene is TRBJ2-5, the V gene TRBV6-2 or TRBV6-3, with TRBD2 matching over 8 bases. Germline values: CDR1 MNHEY, CDR2 SVGEGT. The length of the CDR3 is 13 residues. With V trimmed by 5 bases and J by 5 bases, 4 bases remained unmatched. The CDR3 nucleotides are TGTGCCAGCAGTAAGCGGGAGCATGAGACCCAGTACTTC. This codes for CASSKREHETQYF.

The chain couples TRBV4-3 to TRBJ1-1; D is perhaps TRBD1 (6 bases). The length of the CDR3 is 16 residues. Per the germline V gene, CDR1 is LGHNA and CDR2 is YSLEER. Trimming shortened V by 1 base and J by 4 bases, and 16 bases separated the two germline ends. CDR3 DNA sequence: TGCGCCAGCAGCCAAGCCCCAACAGGGTCCTGCACTGAAGCTTTCTTT. Protein: CASSQAPTGSCTEAFF.

The genes are TRBV3-1 (or the pseudogene TRBV3-2) and TRBJ1-6; 10 nucleotides agree with TRBD1. V gave up 4 bases and J gave up 7 bases; unmatched junction bases: 16. The CDR3 has 19 residues. Germline assignment: CDR1 LGHDT and CDR2 YNNKEL (reference sequence). The CDR3 nucleotides read TGTGCCAGCAGCCGGGGCCGACCGGGACAGGGGTCCCGGAATTCACCCCTCCACTTT. Amino acid sequence: CASSRGRPGQGSRNSPLHF.

This chain links TRBV6-5 with TRBJ2-1; the D gene is possibly TRBD1 (6 bases). V was pared by 6 bases and J by 0 bases, with 12 bases between. Germline V gives CDR1 MNHEY, CDR2 SVGAGI. The CDR3 contains 15 residues. The CDR3 spells CASRSTGSSYNEQFF. The CDR3 bases are TGTGCCAGCAGGAGCACAGGGAGCTCCTACAATGAGCAGTTCTTC.

CDR3 DNA: TGCGCCAGCAGCTCGGGACTAGCGGGGGGCGGTTCAGAAGCCAATGAGCAGTTCTTC. It specifies CASSSGLAGGGSEANEQFF. The chain is built from TRBV5-1 and TRBJ2-1, with 15 bases fitting TRBD2. This CDR3 has 19 residues. V gave up 3 bases and J gave up 6 bases; unmatched junction bases: 13. In germline, CDR1 is SGHRS, CDR2 YFSETQ.

The chain links TRBV24-1 to TRBJ2-2; TRBD2 agrees at 13 bases. V lost 5 bases to trimming and J lost 7 bases; unmatched junction nucleotides: 9. CDR3 length: 17 amino acids. The germline V gene encodes CDR1 KGHDR and CDR2 SFDVKD. This chain's CDR3 is CATSAPGLAGLYGELFF. The CDR3 region has the DNA TGTGCCACCAGTGCCCCGGGACTAGCGGGACTATACGGGGAGCTGTTTTTT.

The chain couples TRBV7-8 to TRBJ2-5; 10 bases line up with TRBD2. This CDR3 comprises 15 residues. V gave up 1 base and J gave up 5 bases; unmatched junction bases: 4. CDR1 SGHVS and CDR2 FQNEAQ come from the germline V gene. This chain's CDR3 is CASSLVAGGYETQYF. The CDR3 DNA sequence: TGTGCCAGCAGCTTAGTAGCGGGAGGTTATGAGACCCAGTACTTC. Using reference TRBV7-8 and TRBJ2-5 for the parts outside the CDR3, the full variable domain is GAGVSQSPRYKVAKRGQDVALRCDPISGHVSLFWYQQALGQGPEFLTYFQNEAQLDKSGLPSDRFFAERPEGSVSTLKIQRTQQEDSAVYLCASSLVAGGYETQYFGPGTRLLVL.

This clone has more than one count but fewer than ten. V and J are TRBV18 and TRBJ2-2; D gene unclear. The germline V gene encodes CDR1 KGHSH and CDR2 LQKENI. Trimming removed 3 bases at V and 3 bases at J, with 8 bases between. The CDR3 loop spans 14 amino acids. The CDR3 protein is CASSPVHDTGELFF. CDR3 DNA sequence: TGTGCCAGCTCACCGGTACATGACACCGGGGAGCTGTTTTTT. Drawing the rest from reference TRBV18 and TRBJ2-2, the complete variable domain is NAGVMQNPRHLVRRRGQEARLRCSPMKGHSHVYWYRQLPEEGLKFMVYLQKENIIDESGMPKERFSAEFPKEGPSILRIQQVVRGDSAAYFCASSPVHDTGELFFGEGSRLTVL.

CDR3 amino acids: CASSLGGNKDEQYF. CDR3 DNA: TGCGCCAGCAGCCTAGGAGGAAATAAGGACGAGCAGTACTTC. The J gene is TRBJ2-7, the V gene TRBV5-1; D possibly corresponds to TRBD2 (5 bases). Deletions cut 4 bases from V and 5 bases from J, with 16 bases between. The CDR3 spans 14 residues. Germline V gene sequence: CDR1 SGHRS, CDR2 YFSETQ.

The chain is built from TRBV7-9 and TRBJ1-2, with D perhaps TRBD1 (6 bases). This CDR3 is built from 13 residues. V was shortened by 8 bases and J by 8 bases, with 18 bases between the two germline ends. Germline CDR1 and CDR2: SEHNR and FQNEAQ (reference sequence). DNA for the CDR3: TGTGCCAGCGGCCTAGGGGGGCGAGGAGGCTACACCTTC. Amino acid sequence: CASGLGGRGGYTF.

The chain employs TRBV7-2 and TRBJ1-2; a weak D match, TRBD1 (6 bases). V was cut by 2 bases and J by 8 bases, with 12 bases left in between. The CDR3 loop spans 13 amino acids. Germline CDR1 reads SGHTA; CDR2 reads FQGNSA. The CDR3: CASSLHPGVGYTF. The CDR3 DNA sequence: TGTGCCAGCAGCTTACATCCAGGGGTAGGCTACACCTTC.

This clone was detected only once. The V gene is TRBV6-5, the J gene TRBJ1-1; D may be TRBD1 (6 bases). V shed 6 bases and J shed 5 bases, with 13 bases lying between them. Germline V gives CDR1 MNHEY, CDR2 SVGAGI. The CDR3 covers 13 residues. CDR3 amino acids: CASSLNRETEAFF. In DNA, the CDR3 is TGTGCCAGCAGCCTTAACAGGGAAACTGAAGCTTTCTTT.

The chain recombines TRBV6-5 with TRBJ1-6; D uncertain. The germline V gene has CDR1 MNHEY and CDR2 SVGAGI. The CDR3 contains 13 residues. The ends were cut back, 5 bases at V and 8 bases at J, with 10 bases in the middle. This CDR3 reads CASSLTTDSPLHF. The CDR3 DNA sequence: TGTGCCAGCAGTCTCACGACGGATTCACCCCTCCACTTT.

This clone was found once. The chain carries TRBV10-1 and TRBJ1-1; TRBD1 might be the D (5 bases). CDR1 is WNHNN and CDR2 is SYGVQD in the germline V gene (reference sequence). The CDR3 sequence is 15 residues long. V lost 7 bases to trimming and J lost 2 bases, with 17 bases between them. As DNA, the CDR3 is TGCGCCAGCATCTCCCCGGGACGGCCTAACACTGAAGCTTTCTTT. It is translated as CASISPGRPNTEAFF.

The chain couples TRBV5-4 to TRBJ1-5; D is undetermined. The V and J ends lost 10 bases and 3 bases respectively, with 14 bases between them. Germline values: CDR1 SGHNT, CDR2 YYREEE (reference sequence). The CDR3 is 13 residues long. Written as DNA, the CDR3 is TGTGCCCCAAGGGAAAACCCCAATCAGCCCCAGCATTTT. It is translated as CAPRENPNQPQHF.

V gene TRBV5-5 combines with J gene TRBJ1-4, with D possibly matching TRBD1 (5 bases). CDR3 length: 16 residues. Trimming pared 0 bases from V and 1 base from J, leaving 10 bases between. Germline loops: CDR1 SGHKS, CDR2 YYEKEE (reference sequence). For the CDR3, the DNA is TGTGCCAGCAGCTTGGCAATCAGGGTAACTAATGAAAAACTGTTTTTT. The encoded protein is CASSLAIRVTNEKLFF.

V gene TRBV28 combines with J gene TRBJ2-7; 7 nucleotides agree with TRBD2. CDR1 and CDR2 from the germline V gene are MDHEN and SYDVKM. Trimming removed 5 bases from V and 1 base from J; junction bases left unmatched: 5. The CDR3 contains 14 residues. In nucleotides, the CDR3 is TGTGCCAGCAGTAGCCCCGGGAGGTCCTACGAGCAGTACGTC. Protein sequence: CASSSPGRSYEQYV.

The chain uses TRBV21-1 and TRBJ1-2. TRBV21-1 is given as a pseudogene. CDR3 length equals 15 residues. Here the CDR3 reads CASSEHPGPGAGYTF. CDR3 nucleotide sequence: TGTGCCAGCAGCGAACATCCGGGACCGGGGGCAGGCTACACCTTC.

V gene TRBV27 combines with J gene TRBJ2-2, with D perhaps TRBD1 or TRBD2 (5 bases each). This CDR3 comprises 16 residues. Trimming left V 0 bases short and J 3 bases short, with 11 bases between. CDR1 is MNHEY and CDR2 is SMNVEV in the germline V gene (reference sequence). CDR3 DNA sequence: TGTGCCAGCAGTTTATCGATTCAGGGAGACACCGGGGAGCTGTTTTTT. Its protein product is CASSLSIQGDTGELFF.

Written as DNA, the CDR3 is TGTGCCAGCAACGGCGGGACTACCGGGGAGCTGTTTTTT. Protein sequence: CASNGGTTGELFF. The J gene is TRBJ2-2, the V gene TRBV6-5; a weak D match, TRBD2 (6 bases). Per germline, CDR1 MNHEY and CDR2 SVGAGI. Trimming left V 7 bases short and J 5 bases short, with 11 bases between. The CDR3 spans 13 residues.

The chain couples TRBV14 to TRBJ1-3; no reliable D call. Trimming took 0 bases from V and 0 from J, leaving 6 bases between them. The CDR3 is 15 residues long. Germline CDR1 and CDR2: SGHDN and FVKESK. The CDR3 DNA reads TGTGCCAGCAGCCAAGAGGATAACTCTGGAAACACCATATATTTT. Amino acid sequence: CASSQEDNSGNTIYF. Combining the CDR3 with reference TRBV14 and TRBJ1-3 gives the whole variable domain EAGVTQFPSHSVIEKGQTVTLRCDPISGHDNLYWYRRVMGKEIKFLLHFVKESKQDESGMPNNRFLAERTGGTYSTLKVQPAELEDSGVYFCASSQEDNSGNTIYFGEGSWLTVV.

The rearrangement links TRBV30 to TRBJ1-2; D not resolved. Germline V gives CDR1 GTSNPN, CDR2 SVGIG (reference sequence). CDR3 length: 11 amino acids. The ends were cut back, 4 bases at V and 8 bases at J, with 11 bases in the middle. CDR3 protein: CAWNRVRGYTF. CDR3 coding DNA: TGTGCCTGGAATAGGGTTAGGGGCTACACCTTC.

The V call is TRBV7-3, the J call TRBJ2-3, with 7 bases matching TRBD2. The CDR3 is made up of 14 amino acids. The germline gives CDR1 SGHTA, CDR2 FQGTGA. The V and J ends lost 5 bases and 1 base, in that order; junction bases with no gene match: 3. The CDR3 coding sequence is TGTGCCAGCAGCCGGCTAGCGGGCACAGATACGCAGTATTTT. Its protein product is CASSRLAGTDTQYF.

The chain recombines TRBV19 with TRBJ2-3, with TRBD1 as a possible D gene (5 bases). V lost 3 bases to trimming and J lost 0 bases, with 13 bases between them. This CDR3 has 16 amino acids. CDR1 is LNHDA and CDR2 is SQIVND in the germline V gene (reference sequence). CDR3 loop: CASSIRGGLSTDTQYF. CDR3 sequence (DNA): TGTGCCAGTAGTATTAGGGGCGGCCTCAGCACAGATACGCAGTATTTT.